These T cell receptor beta chains were read from a single sample in a study of shared T cell receptors in the human thymus. Only in-frame clones appear in the TCRdb table, and some are missing; sequencing was by immunoSEQ multiplex PCR. Among about 500,000 clones, 75% to 85% were seen once, and the ten largest hold more than 0.01%. These records were also assigned to another study, of human thymus T cells.

The sequencing sample was made of thymocytes. Every receptor here comes from a boy younger than two with a congenital heart defect. The CDR3 runs from the conserved cysteine through the conserved F or W. Each record gives: clone size, V gene, J gene, D gene, CDR3 DNA, CDR3 protein. D genes are given only for firm matches. Clone size is stated in some rows and not others, as once, few, many or a class when expanded.

size: .
V: TRBV6-1
J: TRBJ2-1
D: TRBD2
DNA: TGTGCCAGCGGCCTAGCGGGAGTGATGAATGAGCAGTTCTTC
CDR3: CASGLAGVMNEQFF

size: .
V: TRBV27
J: TRBJ2-7
D: TRBD2
DNA: TGTGCCAGCAGTTTCAGGGCTAGCGGGAGACACGAGCAGTACTTC
CDR3: CASSFRASGRHEQYF

size: once
V: TRBV25-1
J: TRBJ2-5
D: .
DNA: TGTGCCAGCACGCCACAGGGGGATAGCGGGAGAAGAGAGACCCAGTACTTC
CDR3: CASTPQGDSGRRETQYF

size: few
V: TRBV14
J: TRBJ2-1
D: TRBD2
DNA: TGTGCCAGCAGCCAATCCCTAGCGGATCGTCTCAATGAGCAGTTCTTC
CDR3: CASSQSLADRLNEQFF

size: .
V: TRBV29-1
J: TRBJ2-3
D: .
DNA: TGCAGCGTTGTTCTTAGAATTAGCACAGATACGCAGTATTTT
CDR3: CSVVLRISTDTQYF

size: .
V: TRBV6-1
J: TRBJ2-5
D: TRBD1
DNA: TGTGCCACCCTGACAGGGGCTACACCCCAAGAGACCCAGTACTTC
CDR3: CATLTGATPQETQYF

size: .
V: TRBV12-5
J: TRBJ2-1
D: .
DNA: TGTGCTAGTGGTTTGGTCATGACTGGGGGCGGGAGCTCCTACAATGAGCAGTTCTTC
CDR3: CASGLVMTGGGSSYNEQFF

size: once
V: TRBV9
J: TRBJ1-3
D: TRBD1
DNA: TGTGCCAGCAGCGTTACCGGGACAGCTGGAAACACCATATATTTT
CDR3: CASSVTGTAGNTIYF

size: .
V: TRBV7-9
J: TRBJ2-7
D: TRBD1
DNA: TGTGCCAGCAGCGCCCGCTGGGGACAGGGGTCCTTCTACGAGCAGTACTTC
CDR3: CASSARWGQGSFYEQYF

size: .
V: TRBV19
J: TRBJ2-5
D: TRBD2
DNA: TGTGCCAGTGCGGGGGGGGAGAAATGGGAGACCCAGTACTTC
CDR3: CASAGGEKWETQYF

size: .
V: TRBV4-3
J: TRBJ2-5
D: TRBD2
DNA: TGCGCCAGCAGCCAAGGAGCTAGCGGGAGGGAAGAGACCCAGTACTTC
CDR3: CASSQGASGREETQYF

size: .
V: TRBV5-6
J: TRBJ2-1
D: TRBD2
DNA: TGTGCCAGCAGCCCTCGGACTAGCGGGAGTACACCTAGGAATGAGCAGTTCTTC
CDR3: CASSPRTSGSTPRNEQFF

size: .
V: TRBV5-4
J: TRBJ1-2
D: .
DNA: TGTGCCAGCAGCTTGGTCGACCGCGGAAACTATGGCTACACCTTC
CDR3: CASSLVDRGNYGYTF

size: .
V: TRBV6-4
J: TRBJ1-1
D: .
DNA: TGTGCCAGCAGAGCAGAGGACAGTAACACTGAAGCTTTCTTT
CDR3: CASRAEDSNTEAFF

size: .
V: TRBV29-1
J: TRBJ2-1
D: .
DNA: TGCAGCGCGTACAGGGCCCACAATGAGCAGTTCTTC
CDR3: CSAYRAHNEQFF

size: .
V: TRBV30
J: TRBJ1-2
D: .
DNA: TGTGCCTGGCTGTATAAACAGGGAGTTTATGGCTACACCTTC
CDR3: CAWLYKQGVYGYTF

size: .
V: TRBV11-1
J: TRBJ2-7
D: TRBD1
DNA: TGTGCCAGCAGCTGGACCGGGACAGGGATGATCGAGCAGTACTTC
CDR3: CASSWTGTGMIEQYF

size: .
V: TRBV6-6
J: TRBJ2-1
D: .
DNA: TGTGCCAGCAGTTCACAGGAGGAGCAGTTCTTC
CDR3: CASSSQEEQFF

size: .
V: TRBV27
J: TRBJ2-1
D: .
DNA: TGTGCCAGCAGTTTTGGCGGGCCCCCCTACAATGAGCAGTTCTTC
CDR3: CASSFGGPPYNEQFF

size: few
V: TRBV7-9
J: TRBJ2-2
D: .
DNA: TGTGCCAGCAGCTTAGGCATCCCGGGACTCAACACCGGGGAGCTGTTTTTT
CDR3: CASSLGIPGLNTGELFF

size: .
V: TRBV29-1
J: TRBJ2-7
D: TRBD2
DNA: TGCAGCGTTGAATCCCGGACTAGCGGGGGGCTCTCCTACGAGCAGTACTTC
CDR3: CSVESRTSGGLSYEQYF

size: .
V: TRBV6-1
J: TRBJ2-1
D: .
DNA: TGTGCCAGCAGTGAACGAAGGAGCACCTACAATGAGCAGTTCTTC
CDR3: CASSERRSTYNEQFF

size: .
V: TRBV5-1
J: TRBJ2-3
D: TRBD1
DNA: TGCGCCAGCAGCTTAGGACAGGGGATGTACACAGATACGCAGTATTTT
CDR3: CASSLGQGMYTDTQYF

size: .
V: TRBV28
J: TRBJ2-7
D: TRBD2
DNA: TGTGCCAGCAGTTCGGGGCTAGCGGGAGACCCGACTTACTCCTACGAGCAGTACTTC
CDR3: CASSSGLAGDPTYSYEQYF

size: .
V: TRBV7-8
J: TRBJ2-5
D: TRBD2
DNA: TGTGCCAGCAGCTTAGTACTTAGCGGGAAGAGGATAAGGGGAAGAGAGGAGACCCAGTACTTC
CDR3: CASSLVLSGKRIRGREETQYF

size: .
V: TRBV9
J: TRBJ2-1
D: .
DNA: TGTGCCAGCAGCACAAGAAGAACAGGCTACAATGAGCAGTTCTTC
CDR3: CASSTRRTGYNEQFF

size: .
V: TRBV2
J: TRBJ2-7
D: TRBD1
DNA: TGTGCCAGCAGGGGCCCCCGGACAGGGGGCTACGAGCAGTACTTC
CDR3: CASRGPRTGGYEQYF

size: few
V: TRBV4-3
J: TRBJ1-5
D: .
DNA: TGCGCCAGCAGCCAAGAGGTGGACAGACGGAATCAGCCCCAGCATTTT
CDR3: CASSQEVDRRNQPQHF

size: .
V: TRBV28
J: TRBJ1-4
D: .
DNA: TGTGCCAGCAGTTTAGCTCCAGGGTCGAATGAAAAACTGTTTTTT
CDR3: CASSLAPGSNEKLFF

size: .
V: TRBV5-6
J: TRBJ1-1
D: .
DNA: TGTGCCAGCAGTAAACGCATTCCTAGGAATACTGAAGCTTTCTTT
CDR3: CASSKRIPRNTEAFF

size: .
V: TRBV9
J: TRBJ1-2
D: TRBD1
DNA: TGTGCCAGCAGCGATCGACCCGGGACAGGGGGCCATGGCTACACCTTC
CDR3: CASSDRPGTGGHGYTF

size: few
V: TRBV11-3
J: TRBJ1-3
D: .
DNA: TGTGCCAGCAGCCCCCGCAGTGACACCATATATTTT
CDR3: CASSPRSDTIYF

size: once
V: TRBV6-5
J: TRBJ2-7
D: .
DNA: TGTGCCAGCAGTCCTCGCGGTAGGGGGATACGCGAGCAGTACTTC
CDR3: CASSPRGRGIREQYF

size: few
V: TRBV29-1
J: TRBJ2-2
D: TRBD1
DNA: TGCAGCGTTGGTACCCGGACAGGGGGCACCGGGGAGCTGTTTTTT
CDR3: CSVGTRTGGTGELFF

size: few
V: TRBV9
J: TRBJ2-7
D: TRBD2
DNA: TGTGCCAGCAGCCCCAGAGGACAGGTCGGGACTAGCGGCATCTCCTACGAGCAGTACTTC
CDR3: CASSPRGQVGTSGISYEQYF

size: .
V: TRBV11-2
J: TRBJ2-5
D: TRBD1
DNA: TGTGCCAGCAGCTCAATGGGACAGGGGCAAGAGACCCAGTACTTC
CDR3: CASSSMGQGQETQYF

size: .
V: TRBV5-1
J: TRBJ2-5
D: TRBD1
DNA: TGCGCCAGCAGCTTGGAGGGGGCCCCCGGGACCCAGTACTTC
CDR3: CASSLEGAPGTQYF